The entry below describes one T cell receptor (beta chain). Its cognate antigen is unknown. TCR libraries each used around 3,500 ng of total RNA. TCRdb reprocessed the 5' RACE reads and stores each CDR3 protein as one record, lacking DNA. The sample data list approximately 85,000 distinct CDR3 sequences. These data originate in a study of monozygotic twins with inflammatory bowel disease. Germline lookup yields CDR1 MNHEY and CDR2 SVGAGI. The CDR3 runs to 14 residues. Findings and limits, study-wide: Different T cell subtypes could not be distinguished.

This clonotype was obtained from a human donor with ulcerative colitis or Crohn's disease, or a healthy co-twin of an affected twin (not recorded which). V and J are TRBV6-5 and TRBJ1-5. Sequencing input: blood. The CDR3 is CASSYTGRGQPQHF.